The 17 T cell receptor beta chains below were found in one sample sequenced in a study of blood T cell repertoires in COVID-19. Using immunoSEQ multiplex PCR, the repertoire was profiled, and TCRdb retains in-frame clones only, with some absent. The sample has approximately 260,000 clones, approximately 87% seen once. Input material: peripheral blood. These receptors were taken from a man aged 55 to 70 who had recovered from COVID-19.

This clone was seen a single time. The V and J genes are TRBV6-1 and TRBJ2-4; the match to TRBD2 covers 9 bases. This CDR3 comprises 16 residues. V gave up 1 base and J gave up 6 bases; unmatched junction bases: 7. Germline assignment: CDR1 MNHNS and CDR2 SASEGT. CDR3 DNA sequence: TGTGCCAGCAGTGAAGTTACTAGCGGGCAGTTAAACATTCAGTACTTC. Protein product: CASSEVTSGQLNIQYF.

The CDR3 bases are TGTGCCAGCAGCGACCCCCACAGGGGGCGATACGAGCAGTACTTC. Amino acids: CASSDPHRGRYEQYF. The chain combines TRBV7-2 with TRBJ2-7, with 9 positions matching TRBD1. This CDR3 is 15 amino acids long. J lost 4 bases, V lost 5 bases, and 9 bases had no gene match. Germline V gene data show CDR1 as SGHTA and CDR2 as FQGNSA.

This sequence joins TRBV10-2 and TRBJ1-2; 7 bases are shared with TRBD1. Germline lookup yields CDR1 WSHSY and CDR2 SAAADI. Trimming took 3 bases from V and 1 from J; bases not matched to a gene: 5. The CDR3 runs to 15 residues. The CDR3 region is CASSDPTGFNYGYTF. The CDR3 nucleotides are TGCGCCAGCAGTGACCCGACAGGGTTTAACTATGGCTACACCTTC.

The V and J genes are TRBV19 and TRBJ1-2; TRBD1 is a possible D gene (6 bases). The CDR3 spans 13 residues. Trimming took 3 bases from V and 13 from J, leaving 18 bases between them. Germline V gene lookup returns CDR1 LNHDA and CDR2 SQIVND (reference sequence). The CDR3 coding sequence is TGTGCCAGTAGTATTCCCCCGGGGGGCCTTTTCACCTTC. It codes for CASSIPPGGLFTF. Together with reference TRBV19 and TRBJ1-2, the CDR3 gives the full variable domain: DGGITQSPKYLFRKEGQNVTLSCEQNLNHDAMYWYRQDPGQGLRLIYYSQIVNDFQKGDIAEGYSVSREKKESFPLTVTSAQKNPTAFYLCASSIPPGGLFTFGSGTRLTVV.

The V call is TRBV5-1, the J call TRBJ2-2; D is possibly TRBD2 (5 bases). Trimming cost V 3 bases and J 0 bases, with 9 bases left between them. CDR1 is SGHRS and CDR2 is YFSETQ in the germline V gene. The CDR3 loop spans 15 amino acids. CDR3 DNA sequence: TGCGCCAGCAGCTCCCTCGGGGCGAACACCGGGGAGCTGTTTTTT. Protein product: CASSSLGANTGELFF.

The rearrangement joins TRBV5-1 to TRBJ2-3; TRBD1 agrees at 8 bases. V gave up 0 bases and J gave up 4 bases; unmatched junction bases: 1. The CDR3 contains 14 residues. Germline V lookup: CDR1 SGHRS, CDR2 YFSETQ. The CDR3: CASSLGQGSDTQYF. The CDR3 DNA follows: TGCGCCAGCAGCTTGGGACAGGGGTCAGATACGCAGTATTTT.

The chain recombines TRBV5-1 with TRBJ2-2; possible D gene TRBD1, 5 bases. The ends were cut back, 2 bases at V and 6 bases at J, with 8 bases in the middle. The CDR3 is made up of 13 amino acids. Germline V lookup: CDR1 SGHRS, CDR2 YFSETQ. This CDR3 is CASSLGQPGELFF. CDR3 DNA: TGCGCCAGCAGCTTAGGACAACCCGGGGAGCTGTTTTTT. Full variable domain (remainder filled in from reference TRBV5-1 and TRBJ2-2): KAGVTQTPRYLIKTRGQQVTLSCSPISGHRSVSWYQQTPGQGLQFLFEYFSETQRNKGNFPGRFSGRQFSNSRSEMNVSTLELGDSALYLCASSLGQPGELFFGEGSRLTVL.

The J gene is TRBJ2-5, the V gene TRBV27; 8 nucleotides agree with TRBD1. Losses at the gene ends were 6 bases for V and 1 base for J; bases not matched to a gene: 7. The CDR3 is made up of 15 amino acids. CDR1 is MNHEY and CDR2 is SMNVEV in the germline V gene (reference sequence). The CDR3 loop reads CASRNAQGGQETQYF. CDR3 coding DNA: TGTGCCAGCAGAAACGCACAGGGGGGCCAAGAGACCCAGTACTTC.

CDR3 amino acids: CASSSKQGSIHTGELFF. DNA for the CDR3: TGTGCCAGCAGTAGCAAACAGGGTAGCATTCACACCGGGGAGCTGTTTTTT. The chain links TRBV27 to TRBJ2-2; D might be TRBD1 (6 bases). Germline V lookup: CDR1 MNHEY, CDR2 SMNVEV (reference sequence). CDR3 size: 17 residues. With 5 bases removed from V and 3 bases from J, the gap between germline ends came to 19 bases.

In this sample, this clone turned up once. The J gene is TRBJ2-2, the V gene TRBV5-1; D gene ambiguous. Trimming took 1 base from V and 6 from J, leaving 16 bases between them. The CDR3 totals 16 residues. Per germline, CDR1 SGHRS and CDR2 YFSETQ. The CDR3 sequence: CASSLYTETSAGELFF. The CDR3, as DNA: TGCGCCAGCAGCTTGTACACAGAAACCTCCGCCGGGGAGCTGTTTTTT.

The CDR3 nucleotides are TGTGCCAGCAGTAATTGGCGGGATGAGCAGTTCTTC. As protein: CASSNWRDEQFF. The V call is TRBV27, the J call TRBJ2-1; perhaps TRBD2 as D (5 bases). The V and J ends lost 5 bases and 8 bases respectively, with 10 bases between them. The germline gives CDR1 MNHEY, CDR2 SMNVEV (reference sequence). The CDR3 sequence is 12 residues long.

The chain carries TRBV19 and TRBJ2-5; TRBD1 might be the D (7 bases). The CDR3 extends over 13 amino acids. Trimming removed 9 bases at V and 5 bases at J, with 16 bases between. Germline V lookup: CDR1 LNHDA, CDR2 SQIVND (reference sequence). This CDR3 is CASWGRGTETQYF. The CDR3 nucleotides read TGTGCCAGCTGGGGCAGGGGGACTGAGACCCAGTACTTC.

This clone was seen just once. The CDR3 DNA reads TGTGCCAGCAGTTCGGAGGGGTACGGCAATCAGCCCCAGCATTTT. This codes for CASSSEGYGNQPQHF. The chain couples TRBV28 to TRBJ1-5; TRBD1 is a possible D gene (5 bases). Germline V gives CDR1 MDHEN, CDR2 SYDVKM. CDR3 length: 15 amino acids. Trimming shortened V by 4 bases and J by 2 bases, and 12 bases separated the two germline ends.

This clone was detected only once. The rearrangement links TRBV4-1 to TRBJ1-3, with D possibly TRBD1 on 5 matching bases. Trimming shortened V by 0 bases and J by 3 bases, and 9 bases separated the two germline ends. Germline V gene lookup returns CDR1 MGHRA and CDR2 YSYEKL. The CDR3 length is 15 residues. The chain's CDR3 is CASSQDRGVGNTIYF. CDR3 sequence (DNA): TGCGCCAGCAGCCAAGATCGGGGGGTTGGAAACACCATATATTTT.

V gene TRBV11-2 combines with J gene TRBJ2-1; 11 bases fit TRBD2. This CDR3 region has 17 residues. CDR1 is SGHAT and CDR2 is FQNNGV in the germline V gene. V dropped 4 bases and J dropped 8; count of bases not matched to a gene: 13. In nucleotides, the CDR3 is TGTGCCAGCAGCTACGGACCGAAACTAGCGGGAGTCCATGAGCAGTTCTTC. The encoded protein is CASSYGPKLAGVHEQFF.

V gene TRBV12-3 or TRBV12-4 combines with J gene TRBJ1-4, with TRBD1 matching over 9 bases. The CDR3 covers 13 residues. V gave up 6 bases and J gave up 8 bases; unmatched junction bases: 4. The DNA for the CDR3 is TGTGCCAGCAGCCTAGGGACAGGGGAAAAACTGTTTTTT. It codes for CASSLGTGEKLFF.

This chain links TRBV25-1 with TRBJ2-5, with TRBD2 matching over 7 bases. There are 13 residues in the CDR3. CDR1 MGHDK and CDR2 SYGVNS come from the germline V gene. With 2 bases clipped from V and 3 bases from J, the junction kept 0 bases outside the gene matches. CDR3 DNA: TGTGCCAGCAGTGAAGGGGGGGAAGAGACCCAGTACTTC. Translation: CASSEGGEETQYF.